Listed below are T cell receptor beta chains from one sample, sequenced in a study of Ad26.COV2.S vaccination and SARS-CoV-2 variants. Libraries were prepared by immunoSEQ multiplex PCR; TCRdb keeps only in-frame clonotypes and omits some of them. The sample has 350,000 to 500,000 clones, 80% to 95% seen once. Sequencing used peripheral blood, obtained in a trial of Ad26.COV2.S vaccine versus placebo. These receptors were obtained from a person between 18 and 65 years old who received the Ad26.COV2.S COVID-19 vaccine or a placebo. Each CDR3 is given with its conserved first and last residue. The D gene is left open where the match is weak. Size is stated for part of the rows, as once, few or many counts, or as a class when the clone is expanded.

v_gene: TRBV19
d_gene: TRBD2
j_gene: TRBJ2-4
abundance: -
CDR3nt: TGTGCCAGTAGTATAGAGGGGGAGGGTGACATTCAGTACTTC
CDR3aa: CASSIEGEGDIQYF

v_gene: TRBV20-1
d_gene: -
j_gene: TRBJ2-1
abundance: once
CDR3nt: TGCAGTGCTACACGGGCCCCAGGGCAGTTCTTC
CDR3aa: CSATRAPGQFF

v_gene: TRBV27
d_gene: TRBD2
j_gene: TRBJ2-7
abundance: -
CDR3nt: TGTGCCAGCAGTTCGCGGAAAAGAAGGACTAGCGGGAGGGAGTCCTACGAGCAGTACTTC
CDR3aa: CASSSRKRRTSGRESYEQYF

v_gene: TRBV27
d_gene: TRBD1
j_gene: TRBJ2-1
abundance: -
CDR3nt: TGTGCCAGCAGTTTAACAGGGGATTACAATGAGCAGTTCTTC
CDR3aa: CASSLTGDYNEQFF

v_gene: TRBV15
d_gene: -
j_gene: TRBJ2-3
abundance: once
CDR3nt: TGTGCCACCAGCAGAGTTCGGGCAGGATGGGATACGCAGTATTTT
CDR3aa: CATSRVRAGWDTQYF

v_gene: TRBV7-7
d_gene: -
j_gene: TRBJ1-4
abundance: -
CDR3nt: TGTGCTAGCAGCCCACGTCCGGGTAATGAAAAACTGTTTTTT
CDR3aa: CASSPRPGNEKLFF

v_gene: TRBV7-6
d_gene: TRBD2
j_gene: TRBJ2-1
abundance: once
CDR3nt: TGTGCCAGCAGCAAGCGGGAGGGCCTTCTCGATGAGCAGTTCTTC
CDR3aa: CASSKREGLLDEQFF

v_gene: TRBV19
d_gene: TRBD1
j_gene: TRBJ2-1
abundance: -
CDR3nt: TGTGCCAGTAGTCCTAACAGGGGCAACGAGCAGTTCTTC
CDR3aa: CASSPNRGNEQFF

v_gene: TRBV19
d_gene: -
j_gene: TRBJ1-4
abundance: once
CDR3nt: TGTGCCAGTAGTATCGGGGGGAATGGTGAAAAACTGTTTTTT
CDR3aa: CASSIGGNGEKLFF

v_gene: TRBV2
d_gene: -
j_gene: TRBJ1-5
abundance: -
CDR3nt: TGTGCCAGCAGTGAAGCTCCCCCGCAGGGCAATCAGCCCCAGCATTTT
CDR3aa: CASSEAPPQGNQPQHF

v_gene: TRBV28
d_gene: -
j_gene: TRBJ1-4
abundance: -
CDR3nt: TGTGCCAGCAGTCCCTTGGGTGAAAAACTGTTTTTT
CDR3aa: CASSPLGEKLFF

v_gene: TRBV18
d_gene: TRBD1
j_gene: TRBJ1-1
abundance: few
CDR3nt: TGTGCCAGCTCACCAGAGACAGGGGGGAACACTGAAGCTTTCTTT
CDR3aa: CASSPETGGNTEAFF

v_gene: TRBV9
d_gene: -
j_gene: TRBJ2-6
abundance: -
CDR3nt: TGTGCCAGCAGCGTTCCTGGGTTGGGGTCTGGGGCCAACGTCCTGACTTTC
CDR3aa: CASSVPGLGSGANVLTF

v_gene: TRBV28
d_gene: -
j_gene: TRBJ2-7
abundance: -
CDR3nt: TGTGCCAGCAGCACCTCCTACGAGCAGTACTTC
CDR3aa: CASSTSYEQYF